This record covers a single TCR beta chain. This sample stems from a study of blood T cell repertoires in COVID-19. At the level of the study: The study drew acute and convalescent COVID-19 samples from the United States, Italy and Spain.

Germline-derived CDR1 and CDR2 are SGHVS and FNYEAQ. This CDR3 comprises 16 residues. V lost 4 bases to trimming and J lost 8 bases, with 18 bases between them. Only in-frame clones appear in the TCRdb table, and some are missing; sequencing was by immunoSEQ multiplex PCR. The sample lists approximately 140,000 clones, over 80% occurring once. The chain has TRBV7-6 and TRBJ1-6; TRBD1 might be the D (5 bases). The sequence derives from a man aged 40-49 years with active or convalescent COVID-19. Source material: peripheral blood. CDR3 DNA: TGTGCCAGCAGCTCAGGCACAGGCACTGGAGATTCACCCCTCCACTTT. Protein sequence: CASSSGTGTGDSPLHF. The full variable domain, completed using reference TRBV7-6 and TRBJ1-6, is GAGVSQSPRYKVTKRGQDVALRCDPISGHVSLYWYRQALGQGPEFLTYFNYEAQQDKSGLPNDRFSAERPEGSISTLTIQRTEQRDSAMYRCASSSGTGTGDSPLHFGNGTRLTVT.